This T cell receptor (beta chain) was obtained from a study of OX40 agonist ivuxolimab in advanced cancers. Broader study findings: The work left the antigen specificity of expanded peripheral T cells undetermined. Among the nonresponders, some also had low normalized T-cell clonal expansion.

The CDR3 has 13 amino acids. CDR1 is ENHRY, CDR2 SYGVKD, per germline. Trimming left V 6 bases short and J 5 bases short, with 14 bases between. In regard to this clone: The antigen is unknown.

This table comes from immunoSEQ multiplex PCR, and its TCRdb copy is limited to in-frame clones, with some not included. The data contain tens of thousands of clones, 70% to 85% of them singletons. The V and J genes are TRBV10-3 and TRBJ2-7, with a weak D call TRBD1 (6 bases). The sequenced sample was CD4+ or CD8+ T cells sorted from blood, obtained in a trial of the OX40 agonist ivuxolimab. The source of this sequence is an adult with an advanced solid tumor such as melanoma, head and neck, liver or kidney cancer. Here the CDR3 DNA reads TGTGCCATCAGCACTTACAGGGAGAACGAGCAGTACTTC. This encodes CAISTYRENEQYF.